This paragraph covers one T cell receptor beta chain sequence. Patients from Seattle were sampled longitudinally, starting during active infection. J was trimmed by 2 bases and V by 10 bases; bases with no gene match: 10. The CDR3 contains 14 residues. Germline CDR1 reads LNHDA; CDR2 reads SQIVND (reference sequence). In the study's own analysis: Nucleated cell counts were estimated from reference gene primer amplification. Assay: immunoSEQ multiplex PCR; the TCRdb copy retains only in-frame clones and omits some. V and J calls and clone size are copied from that table; D and trimming were computed from the DNA. The sample shows approximately 190,000 clones, more than 75% of them seen only once. These data originate in a study of blood T cell repertoires in COVID-19. The overall study: The United States, Italy and Spain provided the acute and convalescent COVID-19 samples. Nucleic acid was either cDNA or gDNA, and it came from T cells, B-cell-depleted T cells, or PBMCs.

This clonotype was obtained from a woman aged 55-69 years with COVID-19, enrolled during active disease. The chain has TRBV19 and TRBJ1-2, with 7 bases matching TRBD1. Sequenced input: peripheral blood. The chain's CDR3 is CATRPDRANYGYTF. The CDR3 bases are TGTGCCACCCGACCTGACAGGGCGAACTATGGCTACACCTTC.